The 3 T cell receptor beta chains below were found in one sample sequenced in a study of cytomegalovirus exposure and HLA in healthy donors. Both 60 Vbeta primers and 13 Jbeta primers went into the PCR. Measured with immunoSEQ multiplex PCR; TCRdb has only the in-frame clones, and not every one. The data hold roughly 160,000 clones, with roughly four fifths observed a single time. The material sequenced was PBMCs. These receptors all stem from a female donor in good health and CMV-seronegative.

This chain connects TRBV9 to TRBJ2-1, with 7 bases lining up with TRBD2. The CDR3 has 13 residues. Germline lookup yields CDR1 SGDLS and CDR2 YYNGEE. Germline trimming cut 4 bases from V and 9 bases from J; bases unmatched to any gene: 7. The CDR3 spells CASSLGGGTEQFF. The CDR3 DNA is TGTGCCAGCAGCTTGGGGGGGGGAACTGAGCAGTTCTTC.

The V gene is TRBV21-1, the J gene TRBJ1-1; the tabulated D call, TRBD1, remains unverified against the DNA. TRBV21-1 is tagged as a pseudogene. This CDR3 has 14 amino acids. CDR3 sequence reads: CASKDRGVNTEAFF. CDR3 nucleotides: TGTGCCAGCAAAGACAGGGGGGTAAACACTGAAGCTTTCTTT.

The CDR3 DNA follows: TGCGCCAGCAGTCAATCCTGGGCGGGGCATCAAGAGACCCAGTACTTC. It codes for CASSQSWAGHQETQYF. J is TRBJ2-5 and V is TRBV23-1, with D perhaps matching TRBD2 (6 bases). TRBV23-1 is labeled an ORF, and its function is uncertain. Trimming pared 0 bases from V and 2 bases from J, leaving 13 bases between. This CDR3 spans 16 amino acids.